This is a list of T cell receptor beta chains from one sample in a study of cytomegalovirus exposure and HLA in healthy donors. Here immunoSEQ multiplex PCR was the method, and the copy in TCRdb shows in-frame clones only, minus some. This sample has 89,000 or so clones, with about four fifths found just once. The sample comprised PBMCs. These receptors were taken from a woman aged 18-29 years in good health and CMV-seropositive. Both conserved end residues are part of each CDR3. Expanded clones get a size class; other rows say once, few or many, or leave the size out.

>TRBJ1-5|-|TRBV15
CATSRVGASNQPQHF
>TRBJ1-4|once|TRBV5-1
CASSLTGATNEKLFF
>TRBJ1-6|-|TRBV11-2
CASSLLNSPLHF
>TRBJ2-5|-|TRBV7-8
CASSLGLAPYQETQYF
>TRBJ2-6|-|TRBV27
CASSRVSGANVLTF
>TRBJ2-7|-|TRBV19
CASSRPGTSSSYEQYF
>TRBJ1-2|-|TRBV2
CASRPGSYGYTF
>TRBJ2-4|-|TRBV10-3
CAISDQDRAKNIQYF
>TRBJ2-2|-|TRBV6-1
CASSPWGAEELFF
>TRBJ2-1|-|TRBV4-1
CASSQGLAALNNEQFF
>TRBJ1-6|once|TRBV14
CASSQDHDSSYNSPLHF
>TRBJ1-5|once|TRBV18
CASSASDSNQPQHF
>TRBJ1-5|-|TRBV7-9
CASSDTGTGVNQPQHF
>TRBJ2-1|-|TRBV7-2
CASSLGLTNEQFF
>TRBJ2-1|-|TRBV6-5
CASRNDRDLNNEQFF
>TRBJ2-7|-|TRBV18
CASHGLAGGVSKHEQYF
>TRBJ1-2|-|TRBV6-5
CASSLNRDPNYGYTF
>TRBJ2-5|-|TRBV4-1
CASSPTQGRQETQYF
>TRBJ1-1|-|TRBV19
CASSTGGRDTEAFF
>TRBJ2-7|-|TRBV2
CASGLAGNYEQYF
>TRBJ1-6|-|TRBV13
CASSLDRGNSPLHF
>TRBJ2-1|-|TRBV30
CAWSRSWNEQFF
>TRBJ2-5|once|TRBV18
CASSPGAPGETQYF
>TRBJ1-1|-|TRBV11-2
CASSRSPNTEAFF
>TRBJ1-2|-|TRBV13
CASSLRGDTTNYGYTF
>TRBJ2-3|-|TRBV10-1
CASSDSGGADTQYF
>TRBJ2-7|once|TRBV11-2
CASSNPGLRYEQYF
>TRBJ2-3|-|TRBV6-1
CASWTGYTDTQYF
>TRBJ1-5|-|TRBV5-1
CASSLTGANYQPQHF
>TRBJ1-1|-|TRBV11-3
CASSSSGVMTEAFF
>TRBJ1-2|-|TRBV5-1
CASSFGYRGGYTF
>TRBJ2-5|-|TRBV18
CASTLQGLGETQYF
>TRBJ1-2|few|TRBV6-1
CASSEARPHYYGYTF
>TRBJ1-4|medium-sized|TRBV6-6
CASSQTGPEKLFF
>TRBJ2-7|-|TRBV5-1
CASSLDRDVEQYF
>TRBJ1-5|once|TRBV9
CASSRGGNSNQPQHF
>TRBJ1-2|-|TRBV5-1
CASSLGNRGDGYTF
>TRBJ1-2|-|TRBV2
CASGTLTDGYTF
>TRBJ1-5|-|TRBV7-6
CASSPRGGNQPQHF
>TRBJ2-5|-|TRBV9
CASSVQSQETQYF
>TRBJ2-6|-|TRBV18
CASSPYDTLGGANVLTF
>TRBJ2-1|-|TRBV7-9
CASSPLTGNSYNEQFF
>TRBJ2-1|once|TRBV4-2
CASSQVEVWGDRSSGEQFF
>TRBJ1-2|-|TRBV7-9
CASSPGQGKSGYTF
>TRBJ1-3|-|TRBV6-1
CASSDNMETGISGNTIYF
>TRBJ2-3|once|TRBV29-1
CSAAPGGTDTQYF
>TRBJ1-1|-|TRBV15
CATSRDLGAGRGAFF
>TRBJ2-5|-|TRBV29-1
CSVSDSTKDRGTQYF
>TRBJ2-5|-|TRBV19
CASSMSLGQGDGQETQYF